This paragraph covers one T cell receptor (beta chain) sequence. Its antigen is undetermined. This record comes from a study of cytomegalovirus exposure and HLA in healthy donors. Background on the study: Researchers found that around 80% of 398 genotyped donors fell within the Caucasian-associated ancestry cluster.

CDR3 length: 16 amino acids. Germline lookup yields CDR1 LGHNA and CDR2 YSLEER. Trimming cost V 0 bases and J 3 bases, with 14 bases left between them. Primers included in the PCR were 60 Vbeta and 13 Jbeta primers. TCRdb's table, derived via immunoSEQ multiplex PCR, lists solely in-frame clones and lacks some. The table lists about 180,000 clones, around four fifths of them singletons. Study-level points and caveats: Judged likely to be a sequencing artifact was a cluster of highly shared sequence variants. An ancestry cluster, one associated with Asian ancestry, reportedly showed fewer N-insertions than the approximately 660-donor mean in a later analysis.

This TCR derives from a boy younger than 10 in good health and CMV-seronegative. V is TRBV4-3 and J is TRBJ2-5; TRBD2 is a possible D gene (6 bases). Sequencing was done on a sample of PBMCs. The CDR3 coding sequence is TGCGCCAGCAGCCAAGAAGTGGTCCCTAGCGAAGAGACCCAGTACTTC. This encodes CASSQEVVPSEETQYF.